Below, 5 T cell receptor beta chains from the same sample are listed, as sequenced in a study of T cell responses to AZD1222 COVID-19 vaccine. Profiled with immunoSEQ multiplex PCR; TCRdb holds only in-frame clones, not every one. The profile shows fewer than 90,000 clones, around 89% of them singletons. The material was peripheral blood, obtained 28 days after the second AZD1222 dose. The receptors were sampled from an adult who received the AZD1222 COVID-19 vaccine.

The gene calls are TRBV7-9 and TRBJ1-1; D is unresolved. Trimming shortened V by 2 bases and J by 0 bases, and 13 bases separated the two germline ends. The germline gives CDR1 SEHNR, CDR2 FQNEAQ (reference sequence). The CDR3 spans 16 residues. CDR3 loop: CASSLNTRKMNTEAFF. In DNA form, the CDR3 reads TGTGCCAGCAGCTTAAATACCAGGAAAATGAACACTGAAGCTTTCTTT.

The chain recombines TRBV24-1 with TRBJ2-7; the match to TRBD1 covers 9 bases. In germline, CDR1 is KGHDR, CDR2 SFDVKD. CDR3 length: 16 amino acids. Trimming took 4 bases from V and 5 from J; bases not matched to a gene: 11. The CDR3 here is CATSESTGGLFHEQYF. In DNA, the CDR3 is TGTGCCACCAGTGAATCTACAGGGGGCCTCTTCCACGAGCAGTACTTC.

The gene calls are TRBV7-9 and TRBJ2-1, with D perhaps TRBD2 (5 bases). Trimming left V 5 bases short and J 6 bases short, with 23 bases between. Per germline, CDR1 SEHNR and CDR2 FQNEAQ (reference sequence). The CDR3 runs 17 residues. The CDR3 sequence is CASSALARSGIFNEQFF. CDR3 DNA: TGTGCCAGCAGCGCTCTTGCCCGTTCGGGAATTTTCAATGAGCAGTTCTTC.

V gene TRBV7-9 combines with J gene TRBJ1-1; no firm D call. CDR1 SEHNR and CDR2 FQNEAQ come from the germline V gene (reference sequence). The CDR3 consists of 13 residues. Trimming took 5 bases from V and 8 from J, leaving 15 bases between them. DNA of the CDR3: TGTGCCAGCAGCGAGGGTCTATTCCCCGAAGCTTTCTTT. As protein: CASSEGLFPEAFF.

The CDR3 protein is CASTWDRSPETQYF. As DNA, the CDR3 is TGCGCCAGCACCTGGGACAGGTCCCCGGAGACCCAGTACTTC. V usage is TRBV5-1 and J usage is TRBJ2-5, with TRBD1 matching over 8 bases. CDR1 SGHRS and CDR2 YFSETQ come from the germline V gene. The CDR3 contains 14 residues. Losses at the gene ends were 6 bases for V and 5 bases for J; bases not matched to a gene: 9. Full variable domain (missing parts from reference TRBV5-1 and TRBJ2-5): KAGVTQTPRYLIKTRGQQVTLSCSPISGHRSVSWYQQTPGQGLQFLFEYFSETQRNKGNFPGRFSGRQFSNSRSEMNVSTLELGDSALYLCASTWDRSPETQYFGPGTRLLVL.